This T cell receptor beta chain is drawn from a study of blood T cell repertoires in COVID-19. The wider study: T cells, B-cell-depleted T cells, or PBMCs provided the cDNA or gDNA that served as material.

Enrollees, about 18 to 89 years old, lived in 25 or so US areas. Profiling relied on immunoSEQ multiplex PCR, and the TCRdb table lists in-frame clones only, not all of them. The repertoire includes some 170,000 clones, roughly 84% of them detected once, and 13% to 15% sits in the top ten. This clone occurred once. Sequenced material: PBMCs or T cells enriched from blood (not recorded which). The source of this sequence is a man aged 50 or older who had recovered from COVID-19.

CDR3 in amino acids: CASREVQETQYF. The CDR3 nucleotides are TGTGCCAGCAGGGAGGTACAAGAGACCCAGTACTTC. V usage is TRBV6-5 and J usage is TRBJ2-5, with D possibly TRBD2 on 5 matching bases. This CDR3 region has 12 residues. Trimming removed 6 bases from V and 2 bases from J, with 7 bases in between. Germline V gene lookup returns CDR1 MNHEY and CDR2 SVGAGI.